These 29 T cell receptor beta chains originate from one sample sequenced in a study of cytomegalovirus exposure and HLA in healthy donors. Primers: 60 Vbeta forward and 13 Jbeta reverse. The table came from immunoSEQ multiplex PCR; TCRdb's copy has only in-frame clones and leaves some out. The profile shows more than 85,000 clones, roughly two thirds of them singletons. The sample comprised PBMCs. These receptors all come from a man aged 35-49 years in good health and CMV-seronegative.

The DNA for the CDR3 is TGTGCCAGCAGCTTGGTTCAGGGGGACACCGGGGAGCTGTTTTTT. Protein sequence: CASSLVQGDTGELFF. The rearrangement joins TRBV5-4 to TRBJ2-2; TRBD1 matches at 7 bases. V lost 0 bases and J lost 3; bases outside the gene matches: 2. The CDR3 covers 15 residues. Per the germline V gene, CDR1 is SGHNT and CDR2 is YYREEE (reference sequence).

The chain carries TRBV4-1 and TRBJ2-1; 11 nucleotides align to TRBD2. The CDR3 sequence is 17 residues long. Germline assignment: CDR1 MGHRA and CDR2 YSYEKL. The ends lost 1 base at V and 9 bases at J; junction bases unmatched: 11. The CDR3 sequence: CASSQGPLAGALGEQFF. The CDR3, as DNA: TGCGCCAGCAGCCAAGGGCCACTAGCGGGGGCGCTGGGTGAGCAGTTCTTC.

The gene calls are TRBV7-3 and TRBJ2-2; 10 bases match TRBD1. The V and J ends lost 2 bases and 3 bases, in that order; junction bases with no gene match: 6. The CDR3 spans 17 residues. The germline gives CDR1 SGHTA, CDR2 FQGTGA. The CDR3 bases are TGTGCCAGCAGCTTAGTGCAGGGACAGGGGTACACCGGGGAGCTGTTTTTT. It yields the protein CASSLVQGQGYTGELFF.

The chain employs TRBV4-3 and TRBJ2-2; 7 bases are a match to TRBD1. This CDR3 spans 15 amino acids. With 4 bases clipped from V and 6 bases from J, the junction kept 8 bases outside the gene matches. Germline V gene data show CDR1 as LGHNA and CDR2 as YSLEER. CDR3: CASSPGARGSGELFF. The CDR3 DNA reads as TGCGCCAGCAGCCCTGGGGCCAGGGGGTCCGGGGAGCTGTTTTTT.

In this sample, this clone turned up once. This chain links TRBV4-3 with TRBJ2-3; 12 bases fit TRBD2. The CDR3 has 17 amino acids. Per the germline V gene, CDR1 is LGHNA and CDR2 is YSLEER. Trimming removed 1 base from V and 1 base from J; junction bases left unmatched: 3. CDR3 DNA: TGCGCCAGCAGCCAAGGACTAGCGGGGGACCGCACAGATACGCAGTATTTT. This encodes CASSQGLAGDRTDTQYF.

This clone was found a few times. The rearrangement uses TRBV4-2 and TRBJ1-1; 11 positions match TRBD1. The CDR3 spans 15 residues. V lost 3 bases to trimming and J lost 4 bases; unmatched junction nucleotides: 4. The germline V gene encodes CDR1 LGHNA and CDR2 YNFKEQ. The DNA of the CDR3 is TGTGCCAGCAGCCAGAGGACAGGGGGCTTCACTGAAGCTTTCTTT. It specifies CASSQRTGGFTEAFF.

The CDR3 sequence is CASSSRQGGTEAFF. In DNA, the CDR3 is TGTGCCAGCAGCTCTCGACAGGGTGGCACTGAAGCTTTCTTT. This rearrangement joins TRBV9 to TRBJ1-1; the match to TRBD1 covers 7 bases. The CDR3 runs 14 residues. CDR1 is SGDLS and CDR2 is YYNGEE in the germline V gene. The trim removed 4 bases at V and 4 bases at J, leaving 7 bases unmatched.

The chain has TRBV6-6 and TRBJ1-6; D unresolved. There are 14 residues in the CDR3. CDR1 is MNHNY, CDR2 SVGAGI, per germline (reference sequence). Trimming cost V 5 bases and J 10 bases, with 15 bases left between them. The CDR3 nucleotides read TGTGCCAGCAGTGCCGAGGGTGGAAGGTCACCCCTCCACTTT. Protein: CASSAEGGRSPLHF.

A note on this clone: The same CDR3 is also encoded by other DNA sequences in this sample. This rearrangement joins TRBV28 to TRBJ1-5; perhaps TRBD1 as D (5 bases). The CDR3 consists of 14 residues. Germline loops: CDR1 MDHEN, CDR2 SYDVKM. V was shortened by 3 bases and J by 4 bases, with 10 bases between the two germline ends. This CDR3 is CASSLTGGNQPQHF. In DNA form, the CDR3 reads TGTGCCAGCAGTTTGACCGGGGGTAATCAGCCCCAGCATTTT.

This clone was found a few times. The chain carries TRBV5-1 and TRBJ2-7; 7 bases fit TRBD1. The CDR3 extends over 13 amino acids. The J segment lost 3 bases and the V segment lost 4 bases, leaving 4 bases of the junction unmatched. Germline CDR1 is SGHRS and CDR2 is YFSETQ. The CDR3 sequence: CASSPGQIYEQYF. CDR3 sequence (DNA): TGCGCCAGCAGCCCGGGACAGATCTACGAGCAGTACTTC.

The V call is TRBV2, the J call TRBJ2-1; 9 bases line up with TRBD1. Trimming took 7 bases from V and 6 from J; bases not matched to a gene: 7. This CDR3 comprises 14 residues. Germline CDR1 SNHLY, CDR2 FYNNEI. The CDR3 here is CASNPGQGTNEQFF. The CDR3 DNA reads TGTGCCAGCAACCCGGGACAGGGTACCAATGAGCAGTTCTTC.

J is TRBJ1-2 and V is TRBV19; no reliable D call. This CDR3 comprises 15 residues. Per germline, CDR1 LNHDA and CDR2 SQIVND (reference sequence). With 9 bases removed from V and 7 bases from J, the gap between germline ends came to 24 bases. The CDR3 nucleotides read TGTGCCAGCCTTAAGTCCGCAGGCCCGGCGGGTGGCTACACCTTC. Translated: CASLKSAGPAGGYTF.

CDR3 in DNA: TGTGCCAGTAGTATAGCCGGGGGGGCCGGCGAGCAGTACTTC. It yields the protein CASSIAGGAGEQYF. The chain uses TRBV19 and TRBJ2-7; 8 bases fit TRBD2. The CDR3 contains 14 residues. Germline CDR1 reads LNHDA; CDR2 reads SQIVND (reference sequence). Trimming removed 1 base from V and 6 bases from J; junction bases left unmatched: 5.

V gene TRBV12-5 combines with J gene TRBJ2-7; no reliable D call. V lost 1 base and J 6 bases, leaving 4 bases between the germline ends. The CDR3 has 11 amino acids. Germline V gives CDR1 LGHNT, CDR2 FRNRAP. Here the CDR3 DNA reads TGTGCTAGTGGTTTGGGGGCCGAGCAGTACTTC. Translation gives CASGLGAEQYF.

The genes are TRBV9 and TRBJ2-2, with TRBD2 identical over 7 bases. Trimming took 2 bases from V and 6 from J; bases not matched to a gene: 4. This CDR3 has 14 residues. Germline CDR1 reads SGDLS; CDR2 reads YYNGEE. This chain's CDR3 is CASSVGGVAGELFF. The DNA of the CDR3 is TGTGCCAGCAGCGTTGGGGGGGTGGCCGGGGAGCTGTTTTTT.

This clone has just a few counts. The CDR3 DNA reads TGTGCCAGCAGCACCGTATGGACAGGGAGATATGAAGCTTTCTTT. Amino acid sequence: CASSTVWTGRYEAFF. J is TRBJ1-1 and V is TRBV6-1; 8 bases are shared with TRBD1. V dropped 6 bases and J dropped 7; count of bases not matched to a gene: 13. This CDR3 has 15 residues. Per the germline V gene, CDR1 is MNHNS and CDR2 is SASEGT.

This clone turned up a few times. CDR3 sequence (DNA): TGTGCCAGCAGCCTCGACAGTCGTTCTGGAAACACCATATATTTT. It encodes CASSLDSRSGNTIYF. The rearrangement uses TRBV5-4 and TRBJ1-3; tentatively, D is TRBD1 (5 bases). V shed 4 bases and J shed 1 base, with 12 bases lying between them. CDR3 length equals 15 residues. Germline values: CDR1 SGHNT, CDR2 YYREEE (reference sequence).

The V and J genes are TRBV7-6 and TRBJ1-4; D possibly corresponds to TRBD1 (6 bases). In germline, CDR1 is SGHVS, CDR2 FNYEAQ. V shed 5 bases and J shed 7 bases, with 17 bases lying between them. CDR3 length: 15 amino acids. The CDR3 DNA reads TGTGCCAGCAGCCAAATACAGGGCCCCCGTGAAAAACTGTTTTTT. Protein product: CASSQIQGPREKLFF. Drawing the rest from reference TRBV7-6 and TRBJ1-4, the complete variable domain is GAGVSQSPRYKVTKRGQDVALRCDPISGHVSLYWYRQALGQGPEFLTYFNYEAQQDKSGLPNDRFSAERPEGSISTLTIQRTEQRDSAMYRCASSQIQGPREKLFFGSGTQLSVL.

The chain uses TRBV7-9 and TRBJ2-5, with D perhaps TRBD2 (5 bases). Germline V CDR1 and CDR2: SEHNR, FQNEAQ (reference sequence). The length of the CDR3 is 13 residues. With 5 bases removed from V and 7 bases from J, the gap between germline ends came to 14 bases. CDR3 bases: TGTGCCAGCAGCCAAGGACTTGGCGGGACCCAGTACTTC. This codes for CASSQGLGGTQYF.

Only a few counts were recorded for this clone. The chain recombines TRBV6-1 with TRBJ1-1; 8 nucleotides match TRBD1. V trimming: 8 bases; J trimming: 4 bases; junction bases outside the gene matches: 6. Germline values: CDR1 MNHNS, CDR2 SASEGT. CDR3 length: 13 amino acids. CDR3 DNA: TGTGCCAGCGGGACTACAGGGGGCACTGAAGCTTTCTTT. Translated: CASGTTGGTEAFF.

The DNA of the CDR3 is TGTGCCTGTCCTAATTCACACCGGCGGGCCAAAAACATTCAGTACTTC. Encoded protein: CACPNSHRRAKNIQYF. This chain uses TRBV30 with TRBJ2-4, with D uncertain. Trimming pared 6 bases from V and 1 base from J, leaving 19 bases between. Germline CDR1 reads GTSNPN; CDR2 reads SVGIG (reference sequence). The CDR3 is made up of 16 amino acids.

CDR3 nucleotide sequence: TGTGCCAGCAGCGTCGGTGATTTGCCAGGGTATGGCTACACCTTC. It yields the protein CASSVGDLPGYGYTF. V gene TRBV6-6 combines with J gene TRBJ1-2; D may be TRBD1 (5 bases). Germline V gene lookup returns CDR1 MNHNY and CDR2 SVGAGI (reference sequence). This CDR3 region has 15 residues. Trimming pared 6 bases from V and 5 bases from J, leaving 19 bases between.

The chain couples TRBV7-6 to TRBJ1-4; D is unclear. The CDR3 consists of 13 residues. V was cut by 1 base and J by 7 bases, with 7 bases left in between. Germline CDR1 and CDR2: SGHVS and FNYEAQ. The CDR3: CASSLDYTEKLFF. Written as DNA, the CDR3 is TGTGCCAGCAGCTTAGATTACACTGAAAAACTGTTTTTT. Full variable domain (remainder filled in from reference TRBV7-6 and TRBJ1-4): GAGVSQSPRYKVTKRGQDVALRCDPISGHVSLYWYRQALGQGPEFLTYFNYEAQQDKSGLPNDRFSAERPEGSISTLTIQRTEQRDSAMYRCASSLDYTEKLFFGSGTQLSVL.

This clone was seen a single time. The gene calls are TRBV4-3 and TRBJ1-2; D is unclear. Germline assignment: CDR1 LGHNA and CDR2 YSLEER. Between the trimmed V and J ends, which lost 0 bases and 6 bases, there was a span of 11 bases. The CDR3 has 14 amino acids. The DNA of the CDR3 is TGCGCCAGCAGCCAAGATTCGGGGTATCATGGCTACACCTTC. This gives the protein CASSQDSGYHGYTF.

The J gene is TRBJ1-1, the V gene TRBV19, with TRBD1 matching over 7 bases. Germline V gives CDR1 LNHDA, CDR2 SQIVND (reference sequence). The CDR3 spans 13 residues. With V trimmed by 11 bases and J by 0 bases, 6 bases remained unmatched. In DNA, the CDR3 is TGTGCCTCCGAGACAGGGATGAACACTGAAGCTTTCTTT. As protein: CASETGMNTEAFF.

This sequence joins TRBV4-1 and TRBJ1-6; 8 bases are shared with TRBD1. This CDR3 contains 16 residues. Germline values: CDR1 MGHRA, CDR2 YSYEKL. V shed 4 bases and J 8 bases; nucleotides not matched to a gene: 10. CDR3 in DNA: TGCGCCAGCAGCCCCCCGGGACAGGTTTTACATTCACCCCTCCACTTT. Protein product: CASSPPGQVLHSPLHF.

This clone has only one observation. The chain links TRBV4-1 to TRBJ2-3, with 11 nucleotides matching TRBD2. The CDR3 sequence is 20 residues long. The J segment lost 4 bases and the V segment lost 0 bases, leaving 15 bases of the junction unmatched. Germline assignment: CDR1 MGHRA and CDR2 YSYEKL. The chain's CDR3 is CASSQDQAYSGGVSADTQYF. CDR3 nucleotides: TGCGCCAGCAGCCAAGATCAGGCCTATAGCGGGGGGGTGAGTGCAGATACGCAGTATTTT.

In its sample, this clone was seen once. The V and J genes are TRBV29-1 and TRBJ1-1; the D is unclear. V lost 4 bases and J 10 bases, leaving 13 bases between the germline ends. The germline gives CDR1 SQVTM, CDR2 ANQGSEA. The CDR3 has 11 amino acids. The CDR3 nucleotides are TGCAGCGTTGCTCCGGGGAGTGGAGCTTTCTTT. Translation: CSVAPGSGAFF.

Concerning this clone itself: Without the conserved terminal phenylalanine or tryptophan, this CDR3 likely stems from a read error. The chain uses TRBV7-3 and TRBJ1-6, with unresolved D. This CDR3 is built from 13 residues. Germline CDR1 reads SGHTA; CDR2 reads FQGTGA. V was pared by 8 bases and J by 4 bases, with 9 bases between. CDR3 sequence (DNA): TGTGCCAGCTCGGAGGCTTATAATTCACCCCTCCACCTT. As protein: CASSEAYNSPLHL.